What follows describes a single T cell receptor beta chain. Its cognate antigen is unknown. The use of a sample-barcoded 5' primer and a J-beta primer mix characterized a second PCR of roughly 7 to 12 cycles. Each cDNA molecule carried a tag from a template-switch adaptor that contained 12 random nucleotides. TCRdb independently ran MiXCR on the 5' RACE reads; one entry per CDR3 protein. The sample contains about 730,000 distinct CDR3 sequences, roughly 47% of which appear only once. The CDR3 covers 14 residues. Germline CDR1 is SGHDT and CDR2 is YYEEEE. V was shortened by 1 base and J by 3 bases, with 8 bases between the two germline ends. This specimen belongs to a study of blood T cells in healthy people across ages. Study-wide findings and caveats: Both naive CD4+ cell counts and diversity were greater in long-lived donors than in aged donors.

Donor samples were obtained from healthy Caucasian individuals from Russia, aged about 6 to 95. Extraction of total RNA produced a minimum of 5 micrograms from each sample. Sequencing was carried out using blood. V usage is TRBV5-6 and J usage is TRBJ2-1; D unclear. This sequence originates from a woman in her fifties or sixties in good health. In DNA, the CDR3 is TGTGCCAGCAGCTTGCGAGCGAGCTACAATGAGCAGTTCTTC. Translation gives CASSLRASYNEQFF.